This T cell receptor (beta chain) was sequenced during a study of blood T cell repertoires in COVID-19. The wider study: Both acute and convalescent COVID-19 samples were obtained from the United States, Italy and Spain. T cells, B-cell-depleted T cells, or PBMCs provided the cDNA or gDNA that served as material.

In the authors' methods: Amplified reference gene primers provided the basis for estimating nucleated cell counts. This table comes from immunoSEQ multiplex PCR, and its TCRdb copy is limited to in-frame clones, with some not included. That table furnishes V, J and clone size, whereas the DNA furnished D and trimming. The sample gives tens of thousands of clones, around nine tenths of which show up once; over 0.95% is in the top ten. Germline loops: CDR1 MNHNY, CDR2 SVGAGI (reference sequence). The CDR3 spans 15 residues. With 6 bases clipped from V and 2 bases from J, the junction kept 9 bases outside the gene matches.

The V gene is TRBV6-6, the J gene TRBJ2-5; 7 bases align to TRBD2. Sequenced sample: peripheral blood. The TCR sequence derives from a woman aged 55-69 years with acute or convalescent COVID-19. CDR3 in amino acids: CASSPWGGGQETQYF. The CDR3 nucleotides read TGTGCCAGCAGCCCCTGGGGGGGTGGGCAAGAGACCCAGTACTTC.